This is a list of T cell receptor beta chains from one sample in a study of shared clonotypes between healthy human individuals. Sequenced by immunoSEQ multiplex PCR; TCRdb stores in-frame clones only, minus some. The table records 470,000 or so clones, 60% to 80% of them present only once. The sample consisted of PBMCs. The receptors shown here come from a woman in her 40s in good health. Some clones in this sample may be carry-over from other donors' samples. The CDR3 runs from the conserved cysteine through the conserved F or W. D genes are given only for firm matches. The size entry is marked missing in some rows and otherwise reads once, few, many or a size class.

.,.,TRBV27,TRBJ1-3,TGTGCCAGCAGTTTATCGAGGGGGAGCTCTGGAAACACCATATATTTT,CASSLSRGSSGNTIYF
.,.,TRBV5-1,TRBJ2-3,TGCGCCAGCAGCTTGGAGGGACGGCGCACAGATACGCAGTATTTT,CASSLEGRRTDTQYF
.,TRBD2,TRBV5-1,TRBJ2-5,TGCGCCAGCAGACTTGGACTAGCGGGAGTCGGGGAGACCCAGTACTTC,CASRLGLAGVGETQYF
.,TRBD2,TRBV5-4,TRBJ2-1,TGTGCCAGCAGCTCCTGGACTAGCGGGTACAATGAGCAGTTCTTC,CASSSWTSGYNEQFF
.,.,TRBV19,TRBJ1-5,TGTGCCAGTAGTATGAACAGGGATATGAGTGCTCAGCCCCAGCATTTT,CASSMNRDMSAQPQHF
once,.,TRBV11-2,TRBJ1-1,TGTGCCAGCAGCTCCCTCCGGGCTGGGGGCACTGAAGCTTTCTTT,CASSSLRAGGTEAFF
.,TRBD1,TRBV6-1,TRBJ2-2,TGTGCCAGCGGCCCAGGGGGATTGAGAACCGGGGAGCTGTTTTTT,CASGPGGLRTGELFF
.,.,TRBV2,TRBJ2-2,TGTGCCAGCAAGAACACCGGGGAGCTGTTTTTT,CASKNTGELFF
.,TRBD2,TRBV6-4,TRBJ2-1,TGTGCCAGCAGTGAGGCGGGAGGGCCGGGCGGTGAGCAGTTCTTC,CASSEAGGPGGEQFF
.,.,TRBV11-3,TRBJ2-5,TGTGCCAGCAGCTTAAACCTACAAGAGACCCAGTACTTC,CASSLNLQETQYF
.,.,TRBV6-6,TRBJ1-2,TGTGCCAGCAGCCCCGCTGGGGACGACTATGGCTACACCTTC,CASSPAGDDYGYTF
.,.,TRBV9,TRBJ2-1,TGTGCCAGCAGCGTAGGGGCGGAGAGGGTAAATGAGCAGTTCTTC,CASSVGAERVNEQFF
.,TRBD1,TRBV7-9,TRBJ1-2,TGTGCCAGCAGCACAGACAGGGGGCGAGATGTCGTCTATGGCTACACCTTC,CASSTDRGRDVVYGYTF
.,.,TRBV18,TRBJ1-1,TGTGCCAGCTCACCACCCGGCGGGACGGGGATTAACACTGAAGCTTTCTTT,CASSPPGGTGINTEAFF
.,TRBD2,TRBV6-1,TRBJ2-1,TGTGCCAGCAGGGGAGCGGGAGTGTCCTACAATGAGCAGTTCTTC,CASRGAGVSYNEQFF
.,TRBD2,TRBV7-2,TRBJ2-7,TGTGCCAGCAGCTTAGTCGGGGCAGAGCGGGGAATCGAGCAGTACTTC,CASSLVGAERGIEQYF
.,TRBD1,TRBV6-1,TRBJ2-7,TGTGCCAGCAGCCTAGGGACAGGGGTACAGAGATTC,CASSLGTGVQRF
.,TRBD2,TRBV29-1,TRBJ2-1,TGCAGCGTGAAGCGGGACTACAATGAGCAGTTCTTC,CSVKRDYNEQFF
.,.,TRBV11-2,TRBJ1-1,TGTGCCAGCAGCTTTAGGGGTACCACTGAAGCTTTCTTT,CASSFRGTTEAFF
.,TRBD1,TRBV2,TRBJ2-1,TGTGCCAGCAGTGAATTCGGGACAGGGTATAATGAGCAGTTCTTC,CASSEFGTGYNEQFF
.,TRBD1,TRBV7-2,TRBJ2-3,TGTGCCAGCAGCTTAACAGGGGGCGCAGATACGCAGTATTTT,CASSLTGGADTQYF
.,TRBD2,TRBV2,TRBJ2-1,TGTGCCAGCAGCGTCCCCGGGACTAGTTTCAATGAGCAGTTCTTC,CASSVPGTSFNEQFF
.,.,TRBV5-1,TRBJ2-7,TGCGCCAGCAGCTTAGGCCCACTCGGTTACGAGCAGTACTTC,CASSLGPLGYEQYF
.,.,TRBV7-3,TRBJ2-1,TGTGCCAGCAGCCAGCAGCGCAGCTCCTACAATGAGCAGTTCTTC,CASSQQRSSYNEQFF
.,.,TRBV25-1,TRBJ2-7,TGTGCCAGCAGTGTACACAACGAGCAGTACTTC,CASSVHNEQYF
.,.,TRBV27,TRBJ2-5,TGTGCCAGCAGTTTCACAGGGAGAGAGACCCAGTACTTC,CASSFTGRETQYF
.,.,TRBV18,TRBJ1-1,TGTGCCAGCTCACCGTCAGGGATACGGAACACTGAAGCTTTCTTT,CASSPSGIRNTEAFF
.,TRBD1,TRBV2,TRBJ1-3,TGTGCCAGCAGTGGACAGGGTTTTGGAAACACCATATATTTT,CASSGQGFGNTIYF
.,TRBD2,TRBV6-6,TRBJ2-7,TGTGCCAGCAGTTACTCCGGGGGGAACTACGAGCAGTACTTC,CASSYSGGNYEQYF
.,.,TRBV7-9,TRBJ2-5,TGTGCCAGCAGCCTCATTCGGGGACTTGGGCAAGAGACCCAGTACTTC,CASSLIRGLGQETQYF
.,TRBD2,TRBV2,TRBJ2-1,TGTGCCAGCAGGCGGGAGGGGAATGAGCAGTTCTTC,CASRREGNEQFF
.,TRBD1,TRBV11-2,TRBJ2-7,TGTGCCAGCAGCTCTGGACAGGGGCTCTACGAGCAGTACTTC,CASSSGQGLYEQYF
.,.,TRBV19,TRBJ2-7,TGTGCCAGTAGTACGACACCAGGGAACGAGCAGTACTTC,CASSTTPGNEQYF
.,TRBD2,TRBV6-4,TRBJ2-1,TGTGCCAGCAGTAAGGGACTAGCCGGGGGGGAGCAGTTCTTC,CASSKGLAGGEQFF
.,.,TRBV11-2,TRBJ2-1,TGTGCCAGCAGCTTTTCCTCCGGGACGGGGGAGCAGTTCTTC,CASSFSSGTGEQFF
once,TRBD1,TRBV6-1,TRBJ2-1,TGTGCCAGCACTCTACAGGGGACCTACAATGAGCAGTTCTTC,CASTLQGTYNEQFF
.,.,TRBV30,TRBJ2-1,TGTGCCTGGAAGAAGGGTTTGAAGAATGAGCAGTTCTTC,CAWKKGLKNEQFF
.,.,TRBV29-1,TRBJ2-2,TGCAGCGTCAAAACAGGGATTTCGAACACCGGGGAGCTGTTTTTT,CSVKTGISNTGELFF
.,TRBD1,TRBV10-3,TRBJ1-5,TGTGCCTCAGGACAGGAGGCCCAGCCCCAGCATTTT,CASGQEAQPQHF
.,.,TRBV19,TRBJ1-1,TGTGCCAGTAGTATAGGCCCTACAGTGACTGAAGCTTTCTTT,CASSIGPTVTEAFF
.,TRBD2,TRBV27,TRBJ2-7,TGTGCCAGCAGTACACGCGTGACTAGCGGCTCCTACGAGCAGTACTTC,CASSTRVTSGSYEQYF
.,.,TRBV2,TRBJ2-4,TGTGCCAGCAGCATAGGGGGGACGGGTAACATTCAGTACTTC,CASSIGGTGNIQYF
.,TRBD1,TRBV6-5,TRBJ1-6,TGTGCCAGCAGTTCCAACAGGGGGCTTGATTCACCCCTCCACTTT,CASSSNRGLDSPLHF
.,.,TRBV27,TRBJ1-2,TGTGCCAGCAGTCAACAACAGGGTGGCGCGGGCTACACCTTC,CASSQQQGGAGYTF
.,TRBD2,TRBV28,TRBJ2-7,TGTGCCAGCACTTCCTTCGGGACTAGCGGCTCCTACGAGCAGTACTTC,CASTSFGTSGSYEQYF
.,TRBD2,TRBV19,TRBJ2-7,TGTGCCAGTAGCACGGGACTAGCGTACTCCTACGAGCAGTACTTC,CASSTGLAYSYEQYF
.,.,TRBV27,TRBJ1-2,TGTGCCAGCAGTTCCCAGCCAGGCTATGGCTACACCTTC,CASSSQPGYGYTF
few,.,TRBV6-4,TRBJ2-3,TGTGCCAGCAGTGACTCAAAAGGGGGGATTGATACGCAGTATTTT,CASSDSKGGIDTQYF
.,.,TRBV9,TRBJ2-1,TGTGCCAGCAGCGTAGTAGCGGACTCCTACAATGAGCAGTTCTTC,CASSVVADSYNEQFF
.,.,TRBV10-3,TRBJ1-2,TGTGCCATCAGCCTAGACAGAGAGGCCTATGGCTACACCTTC,CAISLDREAYGYTF
.,TRBD2,TRBV18,TRBJ2-1,TGTGCCAGCTCACCGGGACTAGCGGGAGGAGACAATGAGCAGTTCTTC,CASSPGLAGGDNEQFF
.,TRBD1,TRBV19,TRBJ2-3,TGTGCCAGTAGTACCTCGATCTCTAGACAGGGAACGCAGTATTTT,CASSTSISRQGTQYF
.,.,TRBV5-1,TRBJ2-1,TGCGCCAGCAGCTTGAGTGGGGACCACTCCTACAATGAGCAGTTCTTC,CASSLSGDHSYNEQFF
few,TRBD2,TRBV4-1,TRBJ2-7,TGCGCCAGCAGCCAAGGGTGGACTAGCGGGTTCTCCTACGAGCAGTACTTC,CASSQGWTSGFSYEQYF
few,TRBD1,TRBV30,TRBJ2-5,TGTGCCTGGAGTGGGGCAGGGGGCGTTAAAGAGACCCAGTACTTC,CAWSGAGGVKETQYF
.,.,TRBV11-2,TRBJ2-1,TGTGCCAGCAGCCCGAGCGGGACAGTAGGATTGGAGCAGTTCTTC,CASSPSGTVGLEQFF
few,TRBD1,TRBV28,TRBJ1-4,TGTGCCAGCAGAACACAGGGGACGGGAGAAAAACTGTTTTTT,CASRTQGTGEKLFF